Sequencing of this T cell receptor (beta chain) was carried out in a study of T cell changes during pregnancy in multiple sclerosis. Germline-derived CDR1 and CDR2 are PRHDT and FYEKMQ (reference sequence). Deletions cut 5 bases from V and 6 bases from J, with 19 bases between. The CDR3 extends over 15 amino acids. Sequenced by immunoSEQ multiplex PCR; TCRdb stores in-frame clones only, minus some. The table has 85,000 to 120,000 clones, 85% to 95% seen once. Sequences were derived from peripheral blood, sampled after pregnancy. The chain uses TRBV13 and TRBJ2-5; D is perhaps TRBD1 (5 bases). The receptor was isolated from a female donor with multiple sclerosis, enrolled in a pregnancy study. CDR3 nucleotides: TGTGCCAGCAGCCTTGCGGACATGCCCTCCCAGACCCAGTACTTC. This sequence encodes CASSLADMPSQTQYF.